This T cell receptor (beta chain) was observed in a study of shared clonotypes between healthy human individuals. The repertoire was sequenced with immunoSEQ multiplex PCR; TCRdb's copy has only in-frame clones and lacks some. The sample has 2.3 million or so clones, more than 80% seen once. The sequence was obtained from a man between 18 and 35 years old in good health. Some clones in this sample may be carry-over from other donors' samples. Source material: naive CD4+ T cells from PBMCs. The subset is: CD45RA+ positively selected.

CDR3 residues: CASTRDGFNTEAFF. The CDR3 bases are TGTGCCAGCACTCGCGACGGATTTAACACTGAAGCTTTCTTT. This chain uses TRBV6-1 with TRBJ1-1; D remains ambiguous. The germline CDR1 and CDR2 sequences are MNHNS and SASEGT. This CDR3 is built from 14 residues. The V end was cut by 7 bases, the J end by 2 bases, with 14 bases between.